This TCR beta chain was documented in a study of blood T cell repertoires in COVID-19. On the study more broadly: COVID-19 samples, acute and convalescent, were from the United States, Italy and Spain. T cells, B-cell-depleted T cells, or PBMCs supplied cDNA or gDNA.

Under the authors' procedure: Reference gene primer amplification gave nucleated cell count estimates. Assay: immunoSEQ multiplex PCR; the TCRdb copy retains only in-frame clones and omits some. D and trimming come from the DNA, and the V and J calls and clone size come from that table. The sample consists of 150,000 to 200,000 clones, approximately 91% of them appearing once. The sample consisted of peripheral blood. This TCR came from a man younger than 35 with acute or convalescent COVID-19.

This CDR3 reads CASSQEWDREDYGYTF. The CDR3 nucleotides read TGTGCCAGCAGCCAAGAATGGGACAGGGAAGACTATGGCTACACCTTC. This chain uses TRBV3-1 (or the pseudogene TRBV3-2) with TRBJ1-2; 9 bases are shared with TRBD1. In germline, CDR1 is LGHDT, CDR2 YNNKEL (reference sequence). The J segment lost 3 bases and the V segment lost 0 bases, leaving 5 bases of the junction unmatched. The CDR3 extends over 16 amino acids.